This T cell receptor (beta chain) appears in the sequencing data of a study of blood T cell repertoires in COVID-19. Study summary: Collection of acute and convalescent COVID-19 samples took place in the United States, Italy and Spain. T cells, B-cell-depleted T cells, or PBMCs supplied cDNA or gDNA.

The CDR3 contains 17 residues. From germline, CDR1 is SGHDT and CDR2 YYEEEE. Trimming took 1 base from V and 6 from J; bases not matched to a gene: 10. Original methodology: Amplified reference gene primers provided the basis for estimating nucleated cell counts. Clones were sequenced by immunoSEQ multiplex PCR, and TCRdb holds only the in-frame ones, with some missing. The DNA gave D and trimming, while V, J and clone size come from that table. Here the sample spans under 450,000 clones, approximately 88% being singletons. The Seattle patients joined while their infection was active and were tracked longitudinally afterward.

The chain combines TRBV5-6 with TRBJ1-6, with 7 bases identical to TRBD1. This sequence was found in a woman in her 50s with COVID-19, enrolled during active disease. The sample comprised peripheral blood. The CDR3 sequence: CASSLLSKGARNSPLHF. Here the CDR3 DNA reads TGTGCCAGCAGCTTGTTGTCGAAGGGGGCGCGTAATTCACCCCTCCACTTT.